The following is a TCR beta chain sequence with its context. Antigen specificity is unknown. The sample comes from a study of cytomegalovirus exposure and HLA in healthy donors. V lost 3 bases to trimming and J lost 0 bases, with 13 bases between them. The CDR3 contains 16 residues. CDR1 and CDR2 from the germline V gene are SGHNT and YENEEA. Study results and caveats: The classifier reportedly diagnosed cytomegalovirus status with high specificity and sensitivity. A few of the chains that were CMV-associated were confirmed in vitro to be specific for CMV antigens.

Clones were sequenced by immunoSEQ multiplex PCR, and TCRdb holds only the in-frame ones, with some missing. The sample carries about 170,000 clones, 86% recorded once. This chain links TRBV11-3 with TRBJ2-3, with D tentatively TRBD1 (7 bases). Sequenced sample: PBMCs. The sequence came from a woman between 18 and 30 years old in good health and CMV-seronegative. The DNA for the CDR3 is TGTGCCAGCAGCTTGAAGGGGGCGGGGAGCACAGATACGCAGTATTTT. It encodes CASSLKGAGSTDTQYF.